Reported below is one TCR beta chain. TCRdb keeps only in-frame clones here, not all; method: immunoSEQ multiplex PCR. The repertoire includes 90,000 to 100,000 clones, about 85% of them detected once, and around 38% sits in the top ten. The data were taken from a study of blood T cell repertoires in COVID-19. The CDR3 covers 15 residues. Trimming removed 5 bases at V and 7 bases at J, with 21 bases between. Per the germline V gene, CDR1 is MNHEY and CDR2 is SMNVEV (reference sequence). The chain is built from TRBV27 and TRBJ2-7; TRBD1 is a possible D gene (6 bases). This receptor was identified in a man of 80 years or more with acute or convalescent COVID-19. Specimen: peripheral blood. CDR3 in DNA: TGTGCCAGCAGTATCGACAGGACCTTATATCGAGAGCAGTACTTC. This translates into CASSIDRTLYREQYF.